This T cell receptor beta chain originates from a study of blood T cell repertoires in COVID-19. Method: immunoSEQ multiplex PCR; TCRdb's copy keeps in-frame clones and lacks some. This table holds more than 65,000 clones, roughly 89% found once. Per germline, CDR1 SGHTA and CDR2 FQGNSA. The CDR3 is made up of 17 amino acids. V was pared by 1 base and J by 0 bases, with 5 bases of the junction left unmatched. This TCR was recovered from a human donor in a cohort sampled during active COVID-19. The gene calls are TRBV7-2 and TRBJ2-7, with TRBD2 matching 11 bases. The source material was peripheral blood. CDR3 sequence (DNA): TGTGCCAGCAGCTTAGTACTAGCGGGGGCCAGCTCCTACGAGCAGTACTTC. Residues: CASSLVLAGASSYEQYF.